The source of this T cell receptor beta chain is a study of blood T cell repertoires in COVID-19. About the study: Samples came from the United States, Italy and Spain, spanning acute and convalescent COVID-19. T cells, B-cell-depleted T cells, or PBMCs supplied cDNA or gDNA.

J was trimmed by 8 bases and V by 4 bases; bases with no gene match: 5. The CDR3 is made up of 14 amino acids. Looked up from germline, CDR1 is SGHTA and CDR2 is FQGNSA. As originally analysed: Amplifying reference gene primers gave estimates of nucleated cell counts. Using immunoSEQ multiplex PCR, the repertoire was profiled, and TCRdb retains in-frame clones only, with some absent. V and J calls and clone size follow that table, whereas D and trimming were derived from the DNA. The data hold roughly 220,000 clones, with about 85% observed a single time. The clonotype comes from a young man with active or convalescent COVID-19. Sequencing was performed on peripheral blood. The chain recombines TRBV7-2 with TRBJ1-4; TRBD1 matches 9 bases. The CDR3 region is CASSSGTGKEKLFF. The CDR3 region has the DNA TGTGCCAGCAGCTCCGGGACAGGGAAAGAAAAACTGTTTTTT.